The 9 T cell receptor beta chains reported below all come from one sample, sequenced in a study of T cells in narcolepsy. Some clones are missing from TCRdb's copy, which holds only in-frame ones; the method was immunoSEQ multiplex PCR. The sample carries about 35,000 clones, 65% to 85% recorded once. Input material: memory (CD45RA-) CD4+ T cells from blood. The source is a human donor in good health.

The chain joins TRBV4-1 to TRBJ1-1; D perhaps matches TRBD1 (5 bases). V gave up 0 bases and J gave up 6 bases, with 14 bases separating them. CDR3 length equals 15 residues. CDR1 and CDR2 (germline): MGHRA, YSYEKL. In DNA form, the CDR3 reads TGCGCCAGCAGCCAAGACGGGACGTGGGCCGCTGAAGCTTTCTTT. This sequence encodes CASSQDGTWAAEAFF.

This chain uses TRBV15 with TRBJ2-5; 14 bases agree with TRBD2. The V gene's germline CDR1 is LNHNV and CDR2 YYDKDF (reference sequence). V dropped 4 bases and J dropped 5; count of bases not matched to a gene: 15. CDR3 length: 19 amino acids. CDR3 coding DNA: TGTGCCACCAGCAACATCCCCGGGACTAGCGGGAGAGATGAGGAGACCCAGTACTTC. This codes for CATSNIPGTSGRDEETQYF.

The chain carries TRBV4-1 and TRBJ2-3; 10 bases align to TRBD2. Trimming removed 4 bases from V and 3 bases from J; junction bases left unmatched: 10. The CDR3 spans 17 residues. CDR1 and CDR2 (germline): MGHRA, YSYEKL. The CDR3 bases are TGCGCCAGCAGCCTCACGTCTAGCGGGAGTTCGACAGATACGCAGTATTTT. Its translation is CASSLTSSGSSTDTQYF.

This clone was counted only a few times. The J gene is TRBJ1-1, the V gene TRBV13; 8 nucleotides match TRBD1. Unmatched junction bases numbered 10, after V lost 5 bases and J lost 5 bases. CDR3 length: 15 residues. CDR1 is PRHDT, CDR2 FYEKMQ, per germline (reference sequence). The CDR3 here is CASSRPTGAGTEAFF. CDR3 sequence (DNA): TGTGCCAGCAGCCGCCCGACAGGGGCGGGTACTGAAGCTTTCTTT. Filled out from reference TRBV13 and TRBJ1-1, the complete variable domain reads AAGVIQSPRHLIKEKRETATLKCYPIPRHDTVYWYQQGPGQDPQFLISFYEKMQSDKGSIPDRFSAQQFSDYHSELNMSSLELGDSALYFCASSRPTGAGTEAFFGQGTRLTVV.

The rearrangement uses TRBV7-6 and TRBJ1-6, with D unclear. The germline V gene has CDR1 SGHVS and CDR2 FNYEAQ. Trimming took 3 bases from V and 8 from J, leaving 11 bases between them. The CDR3 consists of 14 residues. The CDR3 spells CASSFSVSDSPLHF. In DNA, the CDR3 is TGTGCCAGCAGCTTTTCGGTTTCGGATTCACCCCTCCACTTT.

The J gene is TRBJ2-3, the V gene TRBV9, with 7 bases matching TRBD1. CDR1 is SGDLS, CDR2 YYNGEE, per germline. This CDR3 has 15 residues. V shed 3 bases and J 1 base; nucleotides not matched to a gene: 5. In DNA form, the CDR3 reads TGTGCCAGCAGCGGACAGGGTCGGGGCACAGATACGCAGTATTTT. The encoded protein is CASSGQGRGTDTQYF.

The chain couples TRBV28 to TRBJ1-1; D not certain. V lost 3 bases to trimming and J lost 0 bases, with 23 bases between them. Per germline, CDR1 MDHEN and CDR2 SYDVKM. This CDR3 spans 19 amino acids. The CDR3 DNA follows: TGTGCCAGCAGTTTGGCCCCTGGGCGGCAGAAATACCTGAACACTGAAGCTTTCTTT. It translates to CASSLAPGRQKYLNTEAFF.

About this clone itself: This sample also contains other DNA sequences that code for the same CDR3. V usage is TRBV15 and J usage is TRBJ2-1; TRBD2 matches at 9 bases. The CDR3 extends over 16 amino acids. V trimming: 0 bases; J trimming: 6 bases; junction bases outside the gene matches: 6. Germline CDR1 is LNHNV and CDR2 is YYDKDF (reference sequence). CDR3 in amino acids: CATSRDLGGLANEQFF. CDR3 in DNA: TGTGCCACCAGCAGAGACCTCGGGGGACTAGCCAATGAGCAGTTCTTC.

The J gene is TRBJ2-3, the V gene TRBV5-1, with a possible D match to TRBD2 (6 bases). The V end was cut by 4 bases, the J end by 2 bases, with 14 bases between. The CDR3 is made up of 15 amino acids. Germline assignment: CDR1 SGHRS and CDR2 YFSETQ. The DNA for the CDR3 is TGCGCCAGCAGCGTGCCAGGAGGGGACACAGATACGCAGTATTTT. This translates into CASSVPGGDTDTQYF.